One and the same sample provided the 3 T cell receptor beta chains below, sequenced in a study of T cells in women clearing cervical HPV infection. Assay used: immunoSEQ multiplex PCR; TCRdb lists only in-frame clones, some missing. The sample table sets out some 41,000 clones. Sequenced material: blood buffy coat. The origin of the receptors is a woman aged 18 to 75 with a cervical HPV16 infection that either progressed to CIN3+ or cleared (not recorded which).

On this clone: The missing CDR3 end, 3 residues past where the read stops, is filled in from the germline J gene. The V gene is TRBV27, the J gene TRBJ2-3; D is unclear. The CDR3 is made up of 14 amino acids. V was shortened by 3 bases and J by 0 bases, with 7 bases between the two germline ends. Germline assignment: CDR1 MNHEY and CDR2 SMNVEV (reference sequence). CDR3 residues: CASSLKTSTDTQYF. The covered CDR3 bases are TGTGCCAGCAGTTTGAAGACTAGCACAGATACG.

A note on this clone: The read is 3 residues too short to cover the CDR3 end, so that end is filled in from the germline J gene. V usage is TRBV29-1 and J usage is TRBJ1-1; D ambiguous. Germline V gene lookup returns CDR1 SQVTM and CDR2 ANQGSEA. The CDR3 extends over 13 amino acids. Trimming pared 6 bases from V and 1 base from J, leaving 12 bases between. CDR3 bases read: TGCAGCGTGGTAGTCGGGTCGAACACTGAA. This codes for CSVVVGSNTE. The whole CDR3 sequence reads CSVVVGSNTEAFF.

Turning to this clone: The sequenced fragment ends 3 residues before the CDR3 boundary, so the rest is inferred from the germline J gene. The V gene is TRBV7-6, the J gene TRBJ2-1; 10 bases are shared with TRBD2. This CDR3 spans 17 amino acids. Germline-derived CDR1 and CDR2 are SGHVS and FNYEAQ. The J segment lost 7 bases and the V segment lost 5 bases, leaving 14 bases of the junction unmatched. CDR3 bases read: TGTGCCAGCAGCGCCTCACATATAGCGGGAGGTTATAATGAG. It yields the protein CASSASHIAGGYNE. The full CDR3 protein reads CASSASHIAGGYNEQFF.